Presented here are 18 T cell receptor beta chains from one specimen sequenced in a study of beta chain features in type 1 diabetes. Expressed TCRB transcripts were sequenced because the entire RNA isolate underwent reverse transcription. The repertoire was sequenced with immunoSEQ multiplex PCR; TCRdb's copy has only in-frame clones and lacks some. Of 350,000 to 450,000 clones listed, roughly 16% are singletons. Sequencing input: naive CD4+ T cells from blood. The source is a young woman in good health.

This clone was counted between two and nine times. This chain connects TRBV15 to TRBJ2-3; weak D call: TRBD2 (6 bases). With 5 bases removed from V and 1 base from J, the gap between germline ends came to 10 bases. CDR1 and CDR2 from the germline V gene are LNHNV and YYDKDF (reference sequence). The CDR3 is made up of 14 amino acids. DNA for the CDR3: TGTGCCACCAGCGCCTGGGGGGGCACAGATACGCAGTATTTT. Translating it yields CATSAWGGTDTQYF.

The V and J genes are TRBV7-3 and TRBJ2-6; TRBD1 matches at 8 bases. J was trimmed by 4 bases and V by 3 bases; bases with no gene match: 5. Germline values: CDR1 SGHTA, CDR2 FQGTGA. The length of the CDR3 is 16 residues. CDR3 nucleotide sequence: TGTGCCAGCAGCTTGACAGGGGCGAGGGGGGCCAACGTCCTGACTTTC. This translates into CASSLTGARGANVLTF.

This clone turned up a few times. The V and J genes are TRBV7-9 and TRBJ2-2, with no clear D. The V and J ends lost 3 bases and 0 bases respectively, with 11 bases between them. The CDR3 covers 16 residues. Germline assignment: CDR1 SEHNR and CDR2 FQNEAQ (reference sequence). CDR3 sequence reads: CASSFVSSTNTGELFF. CDR3 coding DNA: TGTGCCAGCAGCTTTGTGAGCTCGACGAACACCGGGGAGCTGTTTTTT. Filled out from reference TRBV7-9 and TRBJ2-2, the complete variable domain reads DTGVSQNPRHKITKRGQNVTFRCDPISEHNRLYWYRQTLGQGPEFLTYFQNEAQLEKSRLLSDRFSAERPKGSFSTLEIQRTEQGDSAMYLCASSFVSSTNTGELFFGEGSRLTVL.

This clone was detected only a few times. The CDR3 protein is CASSPLGTSGSFDNEQFF. The CDR3 coding sequence is TGCGCCAGCAGCCCGCTGGGGACTAGCGGGAGTTTCGACAATGAGCAGTTCTTC. The J gene is TRBJ2-1, the V gene TRBV5-1, with TRBD2 identical over 14 bases. V lost 4 bases to trimming and J lost 5 bases; unmatched junction nucleotides: 11. CDR1 and CDR2 from the germline V gene are SGHRS and YFSETQ. The CDR3 is made up of 18 amino acids.

This clone was picked up a small number of times. V is TRBV28 and J is TRBJ2-7; tentative D call: TRBD1 (6 bases). Trimming stripped 6 bases from V and 0 bases from J, with 15 bases between. The germline gives CDR1 MDHEN, CDR2 SYDVKM. This CDR3 region has 15 residues. The CDR3 protein is CASRIPGQGSYEQYF. The DNA of the CDR3 is TGTGCCAGCAGAATTCCGGGACAAGGCTCCTACGAGCAGTACTTC. Variable domain in full (rest from reference TRBV28 and TRBJ2-7): DVKVTQSSRYLVKRTGEKVFLECVQDMDHENMFWYRQDPGLGLRLIYFSYDVKMKEKGDIPEGYSVSREKKERFSLILESASTNQTSMYLCASRIPGQGSYEQYFGPGTRLTVT.

In this sample, this clone turned up a few times. V gene TRBV2 combines with J gene TRBJ2-5, with D tentatively TRBD2 (6 bases). Germline V lookup: CDR1 SNHLY, CDR2 FYNNEI. Trimming took off 5 bases at V and 9 bases at J, with 10 bases between the two ends. This CDR3 comprises 11 residues. The CDR3 DNA sequence: TGTGCCAGCAGTAATCGACTAGCCCAGTACTTC. It codes for CASSNRLAQYF.

The gene calls are TRBV7-2 and TRBJ2-1; D not certain. The length of the CDR3 is 12 residues. Trimming pared 2 bases from V and 8 bases from J, leaving 7 bases between. Germline V gene data show CDR1 as SGHTA and CDR2 as FQGNSA. CDR3 in amino acids: CASSLQYYEQFF. In DNA form, the CDR3 reads TGTGCCAGCAGCTTACAGTATTATGAGCAGTTCTTC.

The chain uses TRBV29-1 and TRBJ1-2; 7 nucleotides match TRBD1. The CDR3 has 16 amino acids. CDR1 SQVTM and CDR2 ANQGSEA come from the germline V gene. The V gene end was trimmed by 1 base and the J gene end by 0 bases; junction bases not matched to a gene: 8. The CDR3 is CSVEGLGTAANYGYTF. For the CDR3, the DNA is TGCAGCGTTGAAGGCCTCGGGACAGCAGCTAACTATGGCTACACCTTC.

This clone came up a few times. The chain uses TRBV5-6 and TRBJ2-5; weak D call: TRBD1 (6 bases). The CDR3 has 13 amino acids. The germline V gene has CDR1 SGHDT and CDR2 YYEEEE. V was shortened by 6 bases and J by 5 bases, with 14 bases between the two germline ends. This CDR3 reads CASTQGMGETQYF. The CDR3 nucleotides read TGTGCCAGCACCCAGGGGATGGGGGAGACCCAGTACTTC.

This clone was picked up a small number of times. The chain couples TRBV2 to TRBJ1-1; no firm D call. Deletions cut 4 bases from V and 1 base from J, with 10 bases between. CDR3 size: 14 residues. Germline V gene sequence: CDR1 SNHLY, CDR2 FYNNEI. The CDR3 nucleotides read TGTGCCAGCAGTGTCGGCAGGAAGAACACTGAAGCTTTCTTT. Translation: CASSVGRKNTEAFF.

This clone was counted only a few times. The chain couples TRBV30 to TRBJ1-2; the D gene is possibly TRBD1 (6 bases). V was clipped by 6 bases and J by 8 bases, with 22 bases between them. The V gene's germline CDR1 is GTSNPN and CDR2 SVGIG (reference sequence). This CDR3 is built from 14 residues. CDR3 sequence (DNA): TGTGCCTGCTCCCGGGACACGGAACGAGGGGGCTACACCTTC. This translates into CACSRDTERGGYTF.

This clone appeared a few times. The V call is TRBV2, the J call TRBJ2-1; 10 bases map to TRBD2. Per the germline V gene, CDR1 is SNHLY and CDR2 is FYNNEI. V lost 6 bases and J lost 0; bases outside the gene matches: 2. The CDR3 extends over 15 amino acids. This CDR3 is CASRKREGSYNEQFF. The CDR3 DNA is TGTGCCAGCAGGAAGCGGGAGGGCTCCTACAATGAGCAGTTCTTC.

In this sample, this clone turned up a few times. The gene calls are TRBV4-3 and TRBJ2-5, with 7 bases identical to TRBD2. CDR3 size: 16 residues. V dropped 1 base and J dropped 1; count of bases not matched to a gene: 6. The germline V gene encodes CDR1 LGHNA and CDR2 YSLEER. In DNA form, the CDR3 reads TGCGCCAGCAGCCAAGCAGTGGGAGGGCCCCAAGAGACCCAGTACTTC. Translated: CASSQAVGGPQETQYF.

The gene calls are TRBV30 and TRBJ2-2, with D unclear. Trimming removed 7 bases at V and 8 bases at J, with 11 bases between. Germline V gene lookup returns CDR1 GTSNPN and CDR2 SVGIG (reference sequence). This CDR3 has 11 residues. CDR3: CASPQAGELFF. The CDR3 bases are TGTGCCTCTCCTCAGGCGGGGGAGCTGTTTTTT.

This clone was seen more than once but under ten times. The chain is built from TRBV7-9 and TRBJ2-1, with 13 bases lining up with TRBD2. The CDR3 loop spans 17 amino acids. Germline CDR1 is SEHNR and CDR2 is FQNEAQ (reference sequence). The V gene end was trimmed by 1 base and the J gene end by 10 bases; junction bases not matched to a gene: 10. The CDR3 loop is CASSLVPGLAGLREQFF. CDR3 nucleotide sequence: TGTGCCAGCAGCTTAGTACCGGGACTAGCGGGACTCCGGGAGCAGTTCTTC.

The V call is TRBV30, the J call TRBJ1-2; 10 bases agree with TRBD1. The CDR3 has 14 amino acids. Trimming cost V 8 bases and J 7 bases; bases outside gene matches: 13. CDR1 is GTSNPN and CDR2 is SVGIG in the germline V gene (reference sequence). CDR3 DNA: TGTGCCCATGCCCTGGGGACAGGGGAAGCTGGCTACACCTTC. Its translation is CAHALGTGEAGYTF.

The chain carries TRBV18 and TRBJ2-5; 8 bases agree with TRBD2. The CDR3 runs 17 residues. CDR1 is KGHSH and CDR2 is LQKENI in the germline V gene. J was trimmed by 3 bases and V by 1 base; bases with no gene match: 10. The CDR3 DNA is TGTGCCAGCTCACCACTTGGCAGCGGGAGTACCGAAGAGACCCAGTACTTC. It translates to CASSPLGSGSTEETQYF. Filled out from reference TRBV18 and TRBJ2-5, the complete variable domain reads NAGVMQNPRHLVRRRGQEARLRCSPMKGHSHVYWYRQLPEEGLKFMVYLQKENIIDESGMPKERFSAEFPKEGPSILRIQQVVRGDSAAYFCASSPLGSGSTEETQYFGPGTRLLVL.

The CDR3 DNA reads as TGTGCCAGCGGGGCGGGGGGGAGATCCTACGAGCAGTACTTC. It encodes CASGAGGRSYEQYF. The chain links TRBV5-6 to TRBJ2-5; 9 positions match TRBD2. The end of the DNA is better explained by TRBJ2-7, so the J call may be wrong. Germline V lookup: CDR1 SGHDT, CDR2 YYEEEE. The CDR3 runs to 14 residues.